One and the same sample provided the 16 T cell receptor beta chains below, sequenced in a study of blood T cell repertoires in COVID-19. Generated by immunoSEQ multiplex PCR, the TCRdb table keeps only in-frame clones and is missing some. Found here are some 380,000 clones, 88% of them singletons; the top ten hold 2% to 2.5%. Sequenced sample: PBMCs or T cells enriched from blood (not recorded which). The origin of the receptors is a woman between 35 and 50 years old with acute COVID-19.

The V call is TRBV9, the J call TRBJ2-2; D not certain. The CDR3 is 13 amino acids. The V end lost 2 bases, the J end lost 6 bases, and 8 bases lay between the germline ends. Germline CDR1 and CDR2: SGDLS and YYNGEE. CDR3 region: CASSVGPSGELFF. DNA of the CDR3: TGTGCCAGCAGCGTGGGCCCGTCCGGGGAGCTGTTTTTT.

The chain is built from TRBV29-1 and TRBJ2-5; a weak D match, TRBD1 (6 bases). CDR3 size: 11 residues. Trimming took 4 bases from V and 4 from J, leaving 7 bases between them. Germline values: CDR1 SQVTM, CDR2 ANQGSEA. CDR3 DNA sequence: TGCAGCGTTGGACAGGTAGAGACCCAGTACTTC. Its protein product is CSVGQVETQYF.

This chain joins TRBV27 and TRBJ2-1, with unresolved D. This CDR3 region has 13 residues. Germline loops: CDR1 MNHEY, CDR2 SMNVEV (reference sequence). Trimming shortened V by 3 bases and J by 0 bases, and 3 bases separated the two germline ends. In DNA form, the CDR3 reads TGTGCCAGCAGTTTCGGCTCCTACAATGAGCAGTTCTTC. Translation gives CASSFGSYNEQFF.

The chain joins TRBV13 to TRBJ1-1, with D unclear. Germline V gene lookup returns CDR1 PRHDT and CDR2 FYEKMQ (reference sequence). V lost 0 bases and J 5 bases, leaving 13 bases between the germline ends. This CDR3 has 15 residues. The CDR3 DNA is TGTGCCAGCAGCTTAGGGGGCCCCATGGATACTGAAGCTTTCTTT. It is translated as CASSLGGPMDTEAFF.

The chain combines TRBV7-9 with TRBJ1-1; 7 nucleotides agree with TRBD1. The CDR3 is made up of 13 amino acids. After removal of 5 bases from V and 9 bases from J, the junction contained 9 bases not matched to a gene. Germline loops: CDR1 SEHNR, CDR2 FQNEAQ (reference sequence). The CDR3, as DNA: TGTGCCAGCAGCCAGGCCCCGGGACAGAAAGCTTTCTTT. The encoded protein is CASSQAPGQKAFF.

The J gene is TRBJ1-2, the V gene TRBV5-1; TRBD1 matches at 9 bases. Per germline, CDR1 SGHRS and CDR2 YFSETQ. The CDR3 covers 15 residues. V shed 1 base and J 4 bases; nucleotides not matched to a gene: 5. The chain's CDR3 is CASSLRRDRAYGYTF. DNA for the CDR3: TGCGCCAGCAGCTTGCGGAGGGACAGGGCCTATGGCTACACCTTC.

In this sample, this clone turned up once. The chain joins TRBV9 to TRBJ1-4; D remains ambiguous. CDR3 length equals 13 residues. CDR1 SGDLS and CDR2 YYNGEE come from the germline V gene. Trimming shortened V by 4 bases and J by 6 bases, and 10 bases separated the two germline ends. CDR3 nucleotide sequence: TGTGCCAGCAGCCGATTCGGGGATGAAAAACTGTTTTTT. It is translated as CASSRFGDEKLFF.

V is TRBV4-1 and J is TRBJ1-2; D remains ambiguous. This CDR3 is 15 amino acids long. Trimming took off 0 bases at V and 0 bases at J, with 8 bases between the two ends. CDR1 and CDR2 (germline): MGHRA, YSYEKL. CDR3 DNA: TGCGCCAGCAGCCAAGACACTGAAACTAACTATGGCTACACCTTC. Protein product: CASSQDTETNYGYTF.

This clone showed up just once. The chain recombines TRBV5-1 with TRBJ2-1; TRBD1 aligns across 8 bases. V shed 4 bases and J 2 bases; nucleotides not matched to a gene: 11. Germline-derived CDR1 and CDR2 are SGHRS and YFSETQ. The CDR3 sequence is 17 residues long. CDR3 bases: TGCGCCAGCAGCCCAAGGACAGGGCAGCAGGCCTACAATGAGCAGTTCTTC. Translating it yields CASSPRTGQQAYNEQFF.

This clone was detected once. The rearrangement joins TRBV7-6 to TRBJ2-3, with TRBD1 matching 8 bases. V dropped 3 bases and J dropped 2; count of bases not matched to a gene: 13. CDR3 length equals 18 residues. Looked up from germline, CDR1 is SGHVS and CDR2 is FNYEAQ. The CDR3: CASSFSETGTGATDTQYF. CDR3 nucleotide sequence: TGTGCCAGCAGCTTTTCCGAAACCGGGACAGGTGCCACAGATACGCAGTATTTT.

This clone was recorded a few times. The chain couples TRBV6-2 or TRBV6-3 to TRBJ2-7; 8 bases map to TRBD2. Germline values: CDR1 MNHEY, CDR2 SVGEGT. The CDR3 spans 15 residues. V gave up 6 bases and J gave up 2 bases; unmatched junction bases: 9. CDR3 nucleotides: TGTGCCAGCAGCCCGGGGGGGGCTGGAGCCTACGAGCAGTACTTC. This translates into CASSPGGAGAYEQYF.

V usage is TRBV9 and J usage is TRBJ2-7; the match to TRBD1 covers 9 bases. Trimming took 4 bases from V and 0 from J; bases not matched to a gene: 5. This CDR3 is built from 15 residues. Germline V gives CDR1 SGDLS, CDR2 YYNGEE. The CDR3 nucleotides read TGTGCCAGCAGCCCCGGGACAGGGACCTCCTACGAGCAGTACTTC. As protein: CASSPGTGTSYEQYF.

The chain links TRBV7-9 to TRBJ2-3, with D possibly TRBD2 on 6 matching bases. The CDR3 has 16 amino acids. V shed 1 base and J shed 3 bases, with 14 bases lying between them. CDR1 is SEHNR, CDR2 FQNEAQ, per germline (reference sequence). The CDR3 sequence is CASSLDRGVITDTQYF. The CDR3 DNA reads as TGTGCCAGCAGCTTAGATCGCGGGGTAATTACAGATACGCAGTATTTT.

This chain joins TRBV14 and TRBJ2-7; TRBD1 matches 7 bases. Per germline, CDR1 SGHDN and CDR2 FVKESK. The CDR3 runs 15 residues. V lost 4 bases to trimming and J lost 2 bases; unmatched junction nucleotides: 8. The CDR3 region is CASSRGQANPYEQYF. The CDR3 DNA follows: TGTGCCAGCAGCCGTGGACAGGCGAACCCCTACGAGCAGTACTTC. The full variable domain, with the rest looked up from reference TRBV14 and TRBJ2-7, is EAGVTQFPSHSVIEKGQTVTLRCDPISGHDNLYWYRRVMGKEIKFLLHFVKESKQDESGMPNNRFLAERTGGTYSTLKVQPAELEDSGVYFCASSRGQANPYEQYFGPGTRLTVT.

The chain couples TRBV12-3 or TRBV12-4 to TRBJ2-3, with 9 bases matching TRBD2. V lost 8 bases, J lost 4 bases, and 4 bases stayed unmatched. The CDR3 totals 13 residues. CDR3 protein: CASLSGGSDTQYF. CDR3 bases: TGTGCCAGCCTAAGCGGGGGGTCAGATACGCAGTATTTT.

The sample holds one count of this clone. The V and J genes are TRBV15 and TRBJ2-6; D ambiguous. The CDR3 extends over 15 amino acids. V was pared by 1 base and J by 1 base, with 5 bases between. Per germline, CDR1 LNHNV and CDR2 YYDKDF (reference sequence). The CDR3 DNA sequence: TGTGCCACCAGCAGAGGACAATCTGGGGCCAACGTCCTGACTTTC. Translating gives CATSRGQSGANVLTF.